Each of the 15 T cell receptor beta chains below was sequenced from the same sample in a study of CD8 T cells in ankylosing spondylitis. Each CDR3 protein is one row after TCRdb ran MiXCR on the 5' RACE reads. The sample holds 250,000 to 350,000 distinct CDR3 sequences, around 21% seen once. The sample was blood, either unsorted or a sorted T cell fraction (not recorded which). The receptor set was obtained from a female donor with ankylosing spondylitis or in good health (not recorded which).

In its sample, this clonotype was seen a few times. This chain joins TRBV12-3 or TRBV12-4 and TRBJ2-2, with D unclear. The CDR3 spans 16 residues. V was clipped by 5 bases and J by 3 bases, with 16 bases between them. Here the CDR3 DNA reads TGTGCCAGCAGTGTTGCCAGCCACGACTACACCGGGGAGCTGTTTTTT. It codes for CASSVASHDYTGELFF.

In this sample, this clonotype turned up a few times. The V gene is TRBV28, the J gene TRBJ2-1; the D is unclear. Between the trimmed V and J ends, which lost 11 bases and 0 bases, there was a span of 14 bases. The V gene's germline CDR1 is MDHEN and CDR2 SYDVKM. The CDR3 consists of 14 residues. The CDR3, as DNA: TGTGCCTGCCGGACGGCTAGCTCCTACAATGAGCAGTTCTTC. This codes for CACRTASSYNEQFF.

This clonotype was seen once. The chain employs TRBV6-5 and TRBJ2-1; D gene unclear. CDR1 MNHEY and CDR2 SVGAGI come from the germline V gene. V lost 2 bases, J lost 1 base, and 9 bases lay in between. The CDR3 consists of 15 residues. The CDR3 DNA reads TGTGCCAGCAGTTACCCTCTAGGGTCCTACAATGAGCAGTTCTTC. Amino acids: CASSYPLGSYNEQFF.

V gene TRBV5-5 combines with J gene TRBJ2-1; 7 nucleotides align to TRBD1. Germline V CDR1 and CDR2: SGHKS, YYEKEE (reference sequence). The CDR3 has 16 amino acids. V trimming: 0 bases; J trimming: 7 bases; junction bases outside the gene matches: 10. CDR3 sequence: CASSLAKGAERNEQFF. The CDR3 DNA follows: TGTGCCAGCAGCTTGGCCAAGGGGGCGGAGAGGAATGAGCAGTTCTTC.

The CDR3 here is CASSPPGRAEYNEQFF. In nucleotides, the CDR3 is TGTGCCAGCAGCCCCCCCGGGCGAGCGGAGTACAATGAGCAGTTCTTC. This chain joins TRBV5-6 and TRBJ2-1, with a possible D match to TRBD2 (5 bases). The CDR3 covers 16 residues. CDR1 is SGHDT, CDR2 YYEEEE, per germline. Trimming removed 4 bases at V and 4 bases at J, with 18 bases between.

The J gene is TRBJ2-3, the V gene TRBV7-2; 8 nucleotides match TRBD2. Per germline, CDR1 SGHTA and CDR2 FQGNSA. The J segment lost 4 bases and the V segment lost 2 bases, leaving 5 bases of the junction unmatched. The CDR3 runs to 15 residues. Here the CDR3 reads CASSLKRESPDTQYF. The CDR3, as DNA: TGTGCCAGCAGCTTAAAGCGGGAGAGCCCAGATACGCAGTATTTT.

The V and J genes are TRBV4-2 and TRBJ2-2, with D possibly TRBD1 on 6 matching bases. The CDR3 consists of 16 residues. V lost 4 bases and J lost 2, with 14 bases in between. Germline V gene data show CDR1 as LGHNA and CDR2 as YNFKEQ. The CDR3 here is CASSPGVTVNTGELFF. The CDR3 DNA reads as TGTGCCAGCAGCCCAGGGGTAACGGTTAACACCGGGGAGCTGTTTTTT.

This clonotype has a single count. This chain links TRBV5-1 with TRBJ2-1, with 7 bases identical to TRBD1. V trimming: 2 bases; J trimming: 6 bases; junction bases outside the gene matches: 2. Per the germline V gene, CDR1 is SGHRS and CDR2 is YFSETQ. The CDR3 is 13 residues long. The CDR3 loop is CASSFPGGNEQFF. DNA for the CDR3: TGCGCCAGCAGCTTCCCAGGGGGCAATGAGCAGTTCTTC.

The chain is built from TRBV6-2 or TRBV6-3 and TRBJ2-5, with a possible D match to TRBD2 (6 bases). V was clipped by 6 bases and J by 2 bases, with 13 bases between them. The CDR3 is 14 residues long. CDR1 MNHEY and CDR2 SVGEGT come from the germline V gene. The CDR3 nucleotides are TGTGCCAGCAGCCCTAGGGGACTTCAAGAGACCCAGTACTTC. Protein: CASSPRGLQETQYF.

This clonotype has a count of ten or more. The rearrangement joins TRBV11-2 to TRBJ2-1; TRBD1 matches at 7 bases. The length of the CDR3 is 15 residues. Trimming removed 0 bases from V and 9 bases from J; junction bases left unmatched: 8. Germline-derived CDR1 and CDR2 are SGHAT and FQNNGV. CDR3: CASSLDIQGKGEQFF. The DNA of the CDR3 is TGTGCCAGCAGCTTAGATATACAGGGGAAGGGTGAGCAGTTCTTC.

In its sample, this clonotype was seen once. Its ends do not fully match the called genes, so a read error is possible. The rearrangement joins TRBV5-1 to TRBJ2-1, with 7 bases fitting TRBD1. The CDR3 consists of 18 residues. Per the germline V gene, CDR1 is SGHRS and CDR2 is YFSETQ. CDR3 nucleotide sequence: TGCGCCAGCAGCTCATTCCCGGGACAGCTTAGCTCCTACAGTGAGCAGTTCTTC. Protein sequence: CASSSFPGQLSSYSEQFF. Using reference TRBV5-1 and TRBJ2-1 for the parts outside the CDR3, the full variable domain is KAGVTQTPRYLIKTRGQQVTLSCSPISGHRSVSWYQQTPGQGLQFLFEYFSETQRNKGNFPGRFSGRQFSNSRSEMNVSTLELGDSALYLCASSSFPGQLSSYSEQFFGPGTRLTVL.

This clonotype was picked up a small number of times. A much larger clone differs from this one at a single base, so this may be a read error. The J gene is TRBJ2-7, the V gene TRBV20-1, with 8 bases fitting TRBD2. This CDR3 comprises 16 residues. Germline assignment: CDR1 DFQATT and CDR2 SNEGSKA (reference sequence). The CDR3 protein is CCAIGTREYSSYEQYF. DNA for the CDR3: TGCTGTGCTATCGGGACTAGGGAGTACAGCTCCTACGAGCAGTACTTC.

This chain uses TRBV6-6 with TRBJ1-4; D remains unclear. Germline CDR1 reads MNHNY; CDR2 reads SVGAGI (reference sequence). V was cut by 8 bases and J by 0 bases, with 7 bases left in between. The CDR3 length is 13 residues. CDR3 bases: TGTGCCAGCGAGGGAGCAACTAATGAAAAACTGTTTTTT. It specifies CASEGATNEKLFF.

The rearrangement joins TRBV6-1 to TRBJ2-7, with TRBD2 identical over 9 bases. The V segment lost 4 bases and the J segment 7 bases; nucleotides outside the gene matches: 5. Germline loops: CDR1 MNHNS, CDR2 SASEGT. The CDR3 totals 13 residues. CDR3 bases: TGTGCCAGCAGTGTAGCGGGAGATAGGGAGCAGTACTTC. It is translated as CASSVAGDREQYF.

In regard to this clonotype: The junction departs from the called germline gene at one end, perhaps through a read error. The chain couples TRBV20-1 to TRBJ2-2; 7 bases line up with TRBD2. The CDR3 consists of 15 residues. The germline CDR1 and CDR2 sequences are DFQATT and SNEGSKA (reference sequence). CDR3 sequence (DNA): TGCAGTGCTAGTGGAGCGGGAAGGAACACCGGGGAGATGTTTTTT. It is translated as CSASGAGRNTGEMFF.